This T cell receptor beta chain was recorded in a study of T-cell reconstitution after alpha-beta-depleted transplantation in children. Germline V gene sequence: CDR1 SGHVS, CDR2 FQNEAQ. The CDR3 runs 18 residues. The V gene lost 0 bases and the J gene lost 3 bases, with 21 bases spanning the gap. A library of TCRbeta sequences, prepared with unique molecular identifiers, was generated. Each CDR3 protein is one row after TCRdb ran MiXCR on the PCR reads. The sample yields about 870,000 distinct CDR3 sequences, roughly 15% seen once. The clonotype was recovered from a male patient younger than 18 who had a stem cell transplant for acute lymphoblastic leukemia, so the T cells may come from the graft donor. This chain joins TRBV7-8 and TRBJ2-7; D is possibly TRBD2 (6 bases). The sample was PBMCs, mostly from graft donor cells, taken 360 days after TCRalphabeta/CD19-depleted stem cell transplant. The CDR3 DNA reads TGTGCCAGCAGCTTAGCGCGGGGCCTACAAACCTCGTTCTACGAGCAGTACTTC. Translating gives CASSLARGLQTSFYEQYF. The whole variable domain, filled in from reference TRBV7-8 and TRBJ2-7, reads GAGVSQSPRYKVAKRGQDVALRCDPISGHVSLFWYQQALGQGPEFLTYFQNEAQLDKSGLPSDRFFAERPEGSVSTLKIQRTQQEDSAVYLCASSLARGLQTSFYEQYFGPGTRLTVT.